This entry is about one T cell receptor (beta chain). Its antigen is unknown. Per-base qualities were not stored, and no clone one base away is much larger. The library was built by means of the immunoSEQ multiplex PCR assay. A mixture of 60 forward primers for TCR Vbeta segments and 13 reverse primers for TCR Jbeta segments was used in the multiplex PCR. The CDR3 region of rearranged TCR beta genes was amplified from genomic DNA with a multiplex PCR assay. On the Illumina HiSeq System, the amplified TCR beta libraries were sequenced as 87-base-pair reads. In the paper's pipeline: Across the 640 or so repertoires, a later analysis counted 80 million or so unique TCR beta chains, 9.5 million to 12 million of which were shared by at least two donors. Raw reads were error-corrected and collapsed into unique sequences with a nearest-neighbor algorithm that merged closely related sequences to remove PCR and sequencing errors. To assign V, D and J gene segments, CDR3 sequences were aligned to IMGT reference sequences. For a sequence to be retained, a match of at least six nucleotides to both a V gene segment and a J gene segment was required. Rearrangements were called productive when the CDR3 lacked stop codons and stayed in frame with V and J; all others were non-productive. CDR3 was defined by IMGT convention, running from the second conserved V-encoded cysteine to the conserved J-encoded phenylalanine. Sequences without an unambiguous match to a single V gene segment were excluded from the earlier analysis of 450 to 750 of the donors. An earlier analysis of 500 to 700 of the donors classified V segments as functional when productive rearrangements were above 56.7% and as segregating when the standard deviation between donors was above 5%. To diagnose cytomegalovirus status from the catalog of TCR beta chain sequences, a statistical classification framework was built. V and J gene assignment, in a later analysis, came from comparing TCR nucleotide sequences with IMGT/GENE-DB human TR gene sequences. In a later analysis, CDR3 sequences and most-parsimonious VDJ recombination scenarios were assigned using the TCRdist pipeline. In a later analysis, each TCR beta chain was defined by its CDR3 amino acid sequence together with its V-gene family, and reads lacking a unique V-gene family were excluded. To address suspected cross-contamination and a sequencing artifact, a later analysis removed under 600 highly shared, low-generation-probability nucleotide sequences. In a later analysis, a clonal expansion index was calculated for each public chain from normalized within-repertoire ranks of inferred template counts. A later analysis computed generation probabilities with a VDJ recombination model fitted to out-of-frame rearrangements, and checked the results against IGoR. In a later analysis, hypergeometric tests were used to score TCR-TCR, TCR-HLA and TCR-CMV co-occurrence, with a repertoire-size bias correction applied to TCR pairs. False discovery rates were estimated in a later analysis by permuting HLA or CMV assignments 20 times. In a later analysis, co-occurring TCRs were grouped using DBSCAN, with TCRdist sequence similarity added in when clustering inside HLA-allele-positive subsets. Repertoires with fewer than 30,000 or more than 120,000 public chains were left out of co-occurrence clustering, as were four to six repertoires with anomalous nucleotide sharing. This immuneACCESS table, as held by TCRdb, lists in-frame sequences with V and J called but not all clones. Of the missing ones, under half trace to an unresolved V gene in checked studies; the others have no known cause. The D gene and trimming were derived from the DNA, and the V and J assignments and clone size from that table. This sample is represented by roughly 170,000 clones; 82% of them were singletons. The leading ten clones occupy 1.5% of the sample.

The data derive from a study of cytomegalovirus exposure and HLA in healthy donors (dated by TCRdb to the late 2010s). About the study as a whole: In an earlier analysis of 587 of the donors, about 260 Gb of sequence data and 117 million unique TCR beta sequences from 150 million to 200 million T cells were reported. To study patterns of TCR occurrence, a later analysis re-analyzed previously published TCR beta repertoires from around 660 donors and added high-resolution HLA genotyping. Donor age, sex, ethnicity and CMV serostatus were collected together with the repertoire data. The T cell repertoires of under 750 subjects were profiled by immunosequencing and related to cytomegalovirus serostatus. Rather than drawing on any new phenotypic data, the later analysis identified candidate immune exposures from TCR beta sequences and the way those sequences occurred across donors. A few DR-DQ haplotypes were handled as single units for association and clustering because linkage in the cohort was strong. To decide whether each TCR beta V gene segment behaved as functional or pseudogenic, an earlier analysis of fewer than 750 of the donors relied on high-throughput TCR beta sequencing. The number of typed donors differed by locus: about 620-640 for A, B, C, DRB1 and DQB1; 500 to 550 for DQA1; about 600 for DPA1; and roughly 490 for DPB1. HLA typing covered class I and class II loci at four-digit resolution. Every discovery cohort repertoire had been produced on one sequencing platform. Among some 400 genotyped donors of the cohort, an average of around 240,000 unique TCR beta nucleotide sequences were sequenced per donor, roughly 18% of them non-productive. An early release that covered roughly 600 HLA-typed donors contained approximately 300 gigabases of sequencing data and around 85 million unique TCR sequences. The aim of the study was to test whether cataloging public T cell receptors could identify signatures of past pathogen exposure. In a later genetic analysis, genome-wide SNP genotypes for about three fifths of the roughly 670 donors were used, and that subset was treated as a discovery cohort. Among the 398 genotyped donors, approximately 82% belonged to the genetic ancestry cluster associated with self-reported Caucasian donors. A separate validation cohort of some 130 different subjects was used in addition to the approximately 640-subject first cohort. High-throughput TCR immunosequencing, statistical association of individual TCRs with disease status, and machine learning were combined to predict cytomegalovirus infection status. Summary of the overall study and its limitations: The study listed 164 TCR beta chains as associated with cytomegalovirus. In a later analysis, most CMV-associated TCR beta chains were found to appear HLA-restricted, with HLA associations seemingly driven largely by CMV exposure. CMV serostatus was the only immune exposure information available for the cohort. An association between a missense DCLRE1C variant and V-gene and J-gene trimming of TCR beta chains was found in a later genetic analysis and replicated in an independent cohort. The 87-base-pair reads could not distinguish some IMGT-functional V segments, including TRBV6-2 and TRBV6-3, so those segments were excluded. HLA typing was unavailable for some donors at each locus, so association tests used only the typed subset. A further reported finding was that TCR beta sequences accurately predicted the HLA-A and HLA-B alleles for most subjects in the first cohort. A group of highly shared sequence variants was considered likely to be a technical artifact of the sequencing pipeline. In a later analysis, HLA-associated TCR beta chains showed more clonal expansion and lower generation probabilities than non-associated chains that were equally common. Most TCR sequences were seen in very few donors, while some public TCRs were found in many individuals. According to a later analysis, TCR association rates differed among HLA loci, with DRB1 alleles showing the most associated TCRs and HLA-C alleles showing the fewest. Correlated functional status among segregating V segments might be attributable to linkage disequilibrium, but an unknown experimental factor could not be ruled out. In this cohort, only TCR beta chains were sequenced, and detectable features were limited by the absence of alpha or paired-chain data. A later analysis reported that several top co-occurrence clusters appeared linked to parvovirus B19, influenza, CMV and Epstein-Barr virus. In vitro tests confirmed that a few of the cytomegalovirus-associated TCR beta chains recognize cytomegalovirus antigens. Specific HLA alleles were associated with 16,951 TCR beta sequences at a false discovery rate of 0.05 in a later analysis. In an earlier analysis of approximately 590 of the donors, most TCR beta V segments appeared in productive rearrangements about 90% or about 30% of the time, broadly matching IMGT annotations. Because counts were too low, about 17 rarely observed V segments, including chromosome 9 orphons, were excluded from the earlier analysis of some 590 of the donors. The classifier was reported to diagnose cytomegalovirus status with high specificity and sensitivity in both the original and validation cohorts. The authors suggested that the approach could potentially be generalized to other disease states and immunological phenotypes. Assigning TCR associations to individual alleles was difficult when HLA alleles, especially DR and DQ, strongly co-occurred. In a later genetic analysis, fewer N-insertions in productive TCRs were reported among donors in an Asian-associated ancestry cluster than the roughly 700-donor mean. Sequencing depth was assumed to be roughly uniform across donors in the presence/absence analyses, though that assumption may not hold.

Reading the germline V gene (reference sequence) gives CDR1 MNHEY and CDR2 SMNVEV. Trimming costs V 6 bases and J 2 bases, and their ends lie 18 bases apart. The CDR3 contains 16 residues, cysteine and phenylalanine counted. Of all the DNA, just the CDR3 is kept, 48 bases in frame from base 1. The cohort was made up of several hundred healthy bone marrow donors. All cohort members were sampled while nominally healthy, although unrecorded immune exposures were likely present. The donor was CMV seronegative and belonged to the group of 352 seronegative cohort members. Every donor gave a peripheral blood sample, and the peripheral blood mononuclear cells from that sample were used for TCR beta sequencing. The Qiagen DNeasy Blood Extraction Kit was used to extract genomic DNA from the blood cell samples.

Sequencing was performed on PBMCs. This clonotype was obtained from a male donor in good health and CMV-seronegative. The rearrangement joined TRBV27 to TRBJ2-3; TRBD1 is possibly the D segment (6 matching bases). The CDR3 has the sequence CASSPTTQGHTDTQYF. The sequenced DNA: TGTGCCAGCAGCCCGACAACACAGGGCCACACAGATACGCAGTATTTT.